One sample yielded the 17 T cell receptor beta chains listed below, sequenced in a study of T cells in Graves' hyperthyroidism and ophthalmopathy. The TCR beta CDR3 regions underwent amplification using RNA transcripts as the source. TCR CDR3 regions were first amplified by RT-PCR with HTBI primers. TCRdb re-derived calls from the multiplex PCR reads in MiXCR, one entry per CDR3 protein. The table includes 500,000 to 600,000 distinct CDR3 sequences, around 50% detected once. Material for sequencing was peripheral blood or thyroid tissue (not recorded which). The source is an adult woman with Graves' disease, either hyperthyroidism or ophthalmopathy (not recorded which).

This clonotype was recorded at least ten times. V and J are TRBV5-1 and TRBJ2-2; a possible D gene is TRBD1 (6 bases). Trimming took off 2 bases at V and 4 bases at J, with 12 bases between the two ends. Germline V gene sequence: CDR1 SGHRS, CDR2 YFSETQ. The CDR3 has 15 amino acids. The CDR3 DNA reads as TGCGCCAGCAGCTTTATGGACAGTTTCACCGGGGAGCTGTTTTTT. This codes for CASSFMDSFTGELFF.

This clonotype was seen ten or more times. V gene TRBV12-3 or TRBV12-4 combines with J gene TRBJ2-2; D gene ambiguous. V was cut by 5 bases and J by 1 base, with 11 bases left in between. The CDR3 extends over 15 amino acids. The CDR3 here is CASSASQGNTGELFF. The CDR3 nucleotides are TGTGCCAGCAGTGCGTCCCAAGGGAACACCGGGGAGCTGTTTTTT.

CDR3 amino acids: CASNSGRRSYEQYF. The CDR3 bases are TGTGCCAGCAATAGCGGGAGGAGGTCCTACGAGCAGTACTTC. The J gene is TRBJ2-7, the V gene TRBV9, with 10 bases lining up with TRBD2. The CDR3 totals 14 residues. After removal of 6 bases from V and 1 base from J, the junction contained 4 bases not matched to a gene. Per germline, CDR1 SGDLS and CDR2 YYNGEE.

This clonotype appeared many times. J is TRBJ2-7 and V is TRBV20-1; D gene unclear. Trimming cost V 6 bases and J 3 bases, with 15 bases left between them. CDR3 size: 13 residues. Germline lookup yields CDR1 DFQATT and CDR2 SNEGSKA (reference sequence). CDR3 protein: CSALQLFLYEQYF. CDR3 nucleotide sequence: TGCAGTGCCCTGCAGCTGTTTCTCTACGAGCAGTACTTC.

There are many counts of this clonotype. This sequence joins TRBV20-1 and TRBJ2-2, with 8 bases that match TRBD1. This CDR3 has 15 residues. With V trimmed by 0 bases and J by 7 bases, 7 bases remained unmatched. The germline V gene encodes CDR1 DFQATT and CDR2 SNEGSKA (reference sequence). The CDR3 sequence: CSARDQGAVNGELFF. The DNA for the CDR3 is TGCAGTGCTAGAGATCAGGGGGCAGTTAACGGGGAGCTGTTTTTT.

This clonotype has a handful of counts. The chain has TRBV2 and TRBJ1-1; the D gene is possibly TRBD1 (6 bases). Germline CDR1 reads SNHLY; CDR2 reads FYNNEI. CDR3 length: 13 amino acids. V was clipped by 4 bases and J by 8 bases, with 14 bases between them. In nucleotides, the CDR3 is TGTGCCAGCAGTGTGCGGGGGGCTCCAGAAGCTTTCTTT. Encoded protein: CASSVRGAPEAFF.

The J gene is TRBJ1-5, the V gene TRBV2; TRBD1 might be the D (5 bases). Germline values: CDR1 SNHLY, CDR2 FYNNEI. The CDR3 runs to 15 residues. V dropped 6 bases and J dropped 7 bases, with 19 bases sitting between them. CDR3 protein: CASSLMGGGGQPQHF. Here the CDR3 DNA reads TGTGCCAGCAGCCTGATGGGCGGGGGAGGACAGCCCCAGCATTTT.

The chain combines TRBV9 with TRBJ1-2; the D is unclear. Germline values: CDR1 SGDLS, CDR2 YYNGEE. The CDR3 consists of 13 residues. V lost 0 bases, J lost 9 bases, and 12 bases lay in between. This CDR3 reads CASSVATAGSYTF. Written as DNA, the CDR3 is TGTGCCAGCAGCGTAGCGACGGCGGGAAGCTACACCTTC.

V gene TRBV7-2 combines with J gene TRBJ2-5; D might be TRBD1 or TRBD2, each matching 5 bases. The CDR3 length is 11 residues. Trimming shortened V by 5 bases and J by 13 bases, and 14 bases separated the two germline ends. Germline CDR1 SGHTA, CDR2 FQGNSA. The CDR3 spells CASSPGALLYF. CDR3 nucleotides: TGTGCCAGCAGCCCCGGGGCGCTTTTGTACTTC. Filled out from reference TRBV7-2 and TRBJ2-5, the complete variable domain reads GAGVSQSPSNKVTEKGKDVELRCDPISGHTALYWYRQSLGQGLEFLIYFQGNSAPDKSGLPSDRFSAERTGGSVSTLTIQRTQQEDSAVYLCASSPGALLYFGPGTRLLVL.

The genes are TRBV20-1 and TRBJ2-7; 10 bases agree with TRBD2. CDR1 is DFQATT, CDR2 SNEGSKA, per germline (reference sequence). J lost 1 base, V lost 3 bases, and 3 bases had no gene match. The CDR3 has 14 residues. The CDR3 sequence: CSARKLAGSYEQYF. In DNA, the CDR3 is TGCAGTGCTAGGAAACTAGCGGGATCCTACGAGCAGTACTTC.

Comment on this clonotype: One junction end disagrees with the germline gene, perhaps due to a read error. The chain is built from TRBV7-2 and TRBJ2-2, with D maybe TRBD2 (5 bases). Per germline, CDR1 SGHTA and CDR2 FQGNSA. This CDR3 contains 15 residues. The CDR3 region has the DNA TGTGCCAGCAGCTTAACGGCCGTGTTCACCGGGGAGCTGTCTTGG. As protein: CASSLTAVFTGELSW.

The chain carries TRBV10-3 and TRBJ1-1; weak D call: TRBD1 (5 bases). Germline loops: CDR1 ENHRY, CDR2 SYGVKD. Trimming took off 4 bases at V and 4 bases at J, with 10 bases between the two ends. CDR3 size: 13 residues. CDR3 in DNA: TGTGCCATCAGTGTATCTACAGGCACTGAAGCTTTCTTT. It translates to CAISVSTGTEAFF.

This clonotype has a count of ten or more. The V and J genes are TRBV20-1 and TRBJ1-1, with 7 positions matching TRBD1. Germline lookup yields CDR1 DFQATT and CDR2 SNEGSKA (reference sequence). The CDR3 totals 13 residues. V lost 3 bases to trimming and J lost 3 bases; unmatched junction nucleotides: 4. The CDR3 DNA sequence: TGCAGTGCTAGTAGGGACAGCTACACTGAAGCTTTCTTT. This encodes CSASRDSYTEAFF.

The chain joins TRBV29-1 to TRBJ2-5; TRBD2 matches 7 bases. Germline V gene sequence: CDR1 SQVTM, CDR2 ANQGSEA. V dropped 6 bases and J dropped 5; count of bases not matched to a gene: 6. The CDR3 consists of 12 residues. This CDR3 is CSVGEGLETQYF. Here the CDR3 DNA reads TGCAGCGTCGGGGAGGGCCTGGAGACCCAGTACTTC.

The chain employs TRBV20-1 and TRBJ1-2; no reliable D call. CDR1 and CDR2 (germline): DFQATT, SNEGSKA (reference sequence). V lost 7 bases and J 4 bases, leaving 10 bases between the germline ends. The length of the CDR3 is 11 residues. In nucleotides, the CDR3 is TGCAGTGTTCCGCTCAGCTATGGCTACACCTTC. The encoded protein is CSVPLSYGYTF.

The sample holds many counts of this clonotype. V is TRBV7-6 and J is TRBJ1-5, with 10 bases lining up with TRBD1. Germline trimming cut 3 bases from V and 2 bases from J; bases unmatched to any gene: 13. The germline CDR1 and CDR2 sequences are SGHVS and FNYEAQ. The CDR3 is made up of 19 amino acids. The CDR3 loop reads CASSLGMGQGNGRNQPQHF. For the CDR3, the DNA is TGTGCCAGCAGCTTGGGGATGGGACAGGGGAATGGTCGCAATCAGCCCCAGCATTTT.

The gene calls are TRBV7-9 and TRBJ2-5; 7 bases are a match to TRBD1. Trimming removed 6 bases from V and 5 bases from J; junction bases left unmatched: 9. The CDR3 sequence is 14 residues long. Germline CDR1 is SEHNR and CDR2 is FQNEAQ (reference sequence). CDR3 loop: CASSGVGGTETQYF. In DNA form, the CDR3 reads TGTGCCAGCAGTGGGGTAGGGGGCACGGAGACCCAGTACTTC.